These 15 T cell receptor beta chains came from one sample sequenced in a study of blood T cell repertoires in COVID-19. Some clones are missing from TCRdb's copy, which holds only in-frame ones; the method was immunoSEQ multiplex PCR. In the table there are 210,000 or so clones, around 90% of which are singletons. Sequences were obtained from peripheral blood. Receptor source: a man younger than 45 with COVID-19, enrolled during active disease.

The chain has TRBV12-3 or TRBV12-4 and TRBJ2-5, with D uncertain. This CDR3 spans 13 amino acids. The V gene lost 4 bases and the J gene lost 3 bases, with 9 bases spanning the gap. CDR3 DNA: TGTGCCAGCAGTTCCCTATTCGAAGAGACCCAGTACTTC. Protein: CASSSLFEETQYF.

This clone was found once. The chain is built from TRBV5-5 and TRBJ2-2; 9 bases are shared with TRBD1. Germline CDR1 reads SGHKS; CDR2 reads YYEKEE (reference sequence). The junction had 5 bases not matched to a gene; V was cut back by 4 bases and J by 1 base. This CDR3 spans 16 amino acids. The CDR3 reads CASSSTGGVNTGELFF. DNA of the CDR3: TGTGCCAGCAGCAGTACAGGGGGCGTGAACACCGGGGAGCTGTTTTTT.

V gene TRBV28 combines with J gene TRBJ2-7, with 9 bases identical to TRBD1. Germline V CDR1 and CDR2: MDHEN, SYDVKM. The CDR3 has 14 residues. With V trimmed by 2 bases and J by 5 bases, 4 bases remained unmatched. The CDR3 coding sequence is TGTGCCAGCAGTTTAAGGGACAGGGAGAACGAGCAGTACTTC. This codes for CASSLRDRENEQYF.

This clone occurred a few times. The chain is built from TRBV19 and TRBJ1-6; TRBD1 matches at 7 bases. V gave up 6 bases and J gave up 5 bases; unmatched junction bases: 7. Germline-derived CDR1 and CDR2 are LNHDA and SQIVND (reference sequence). The length of the CDR3 is 15 residues. This CDR3 is CASSWDRQNNSPLHF. The CDR3 coding sequence is TGTGCCAGTAGCTGGGACAGACAAAATAATTCACCCCTCCACTTT.

The V gene is TRBV29-1, the J gene TRBJ2-7; TRBD1 matches 7 bases. V dropped 0 bases and J dropped 4; count of bases not matched to a gene: 9. Per germline, CDR1 SQVTM and CDR2 ANQGSEA. This CDR3 spans 15 amino acids. CDR3 residues: CSVEDPRDSTYEQYF. The CDR3 DNA is TGCAGCGTTGAAGACCCCCGGGACAGTACTTACGAGCAGTACTTC.

The rearrangement joins TRBV7-2 to TRBJ2-3; 13 positions match TRBD2. This CDR3 has 15 residues. The V gene's germline CDR1 is SGHTA and CDR2 FQGNSA. Losses at the gene ends were 1 base for V and 5 bases for J; bases not matched to a gene: 0. The CDR3 nucleotides are TGTGCCAGCAGCTTAGGACTAGCGGGGGGAGATACGCAGTATTTT. Amino acid sequence: CASSLGLAGGDTQYF.

This sequence joins TRBV24-1 and TRBJ1-2, with 10 bases identical to TRBD1. The CDR3 loop spans 15 amino acids. Losses at the gene ends were 4 bases for V and 7 bases for J; bases not matched to a gene: 8. The germline V gene encodes CDR1 KGHDR and CDR2 SFDVKD. This CDR3 reads CATSDHGTGEGGYTF. In DNA form, the CDR3 reads TGTGCCACCAGTGACCATGGGACAGGGGAAGGTGGCTACACCTTC.

The chain's CDR3 is CASRRDRGPGELFF. The CDR3 coding sequence is TGTGCCAGTAGAAGGGACAGGGGTCCCGGGGAGCTGTTTTTT. The V gene is TRBV19, the J gene TRBJ2-2; 10 bases are shared with TRBD1. CDR1 LNHDA and CDR2 SQIVND come from the germline V gene (reference sequence). The J segment lost 6 bases and the V segment lost 6 bases, leaving 4 bases of the junction unmatched. There are 14 residues in the CDR3.

V and J are TRBV29-1 and TRBJ1-2; tentative D call: TRBD1 (5 bases). Trimming stripped 2 bases from V and 8 bases from J, with 9 bases between. The CDR3 is made up of 11 amino acids. The germline V gene encodes CDR1 SQVTM and CDR2 ANQGSEA. The CDR3 region is CSVEQGEGYTF. The CDR3 DNA is TGCAGCGTTGAACAAGGGGAAGGCTACACCTTC.

J is TRBJ1-5 and V is TRBV19; no reliable D call. Looked up from germline, CDR1 is LNHDA and CDR2 is SQIVND (reference sequence). The CDR3 length is 14 residues. V was pared by 6 bases and J by 4 bases, with 13 bases between. The CDR3 loop is CASRQRSNNQPQHF. The CDR3 region has the DNA TGTGCCAGTAGGCAGCGATCGAATAATCAGCCCCAGCATTTT.

The V call is TRBV15, the J call TRBJ2-3; 9 positions agree with TRBD1. J gave up 1 base and V 1 base, and 3 bases lay outside the gene matches. This CDR3 is 16 amino acids long. Germline assignment: CDR1 LNHNV and CDR2 YYDKDF (reference sequence). CDR3 region: CATSRGDRVGTDTQYF. As DNA, the CDR3 is TGTGCCACCAGCAGAGGGGACAGGGTCGGCACAGATACGCAGTATTTT.

The rearrangement links TRBV7-6 to TRBJ1-1, with 9 bases aligning to TRBD1. The CDR3 is 15 residues long. J was trimmed by 3 bases and V by 4 bases; bases with no gene match: 6. Germline CDR1 reads SGHVS; CDR2 reads FNYEAQ. DNA of the CDR3: TGTGCCAGCAGCTCGCCGGGACAGGGTGACACTGAAGCTTTCTTT. Amino acid sequence: CASSSPGQGDTEAFF.

This clone was found many times. The V call is TRBV6-1, the J call TRBJ2-5, with 10 bases lining up with TRBD2. The CDR3 is 15 amino acids. V dropped 0 bases and J dropped 2; count of bases not matched to a gene: 0. Germline values: CDR1 MNHNS, CDR2 SASEGT. The CDR3 is CASSEAAGGQETQYF. The CDR3 region has the DNA TGTGCCAGCAGTGAAGCAGCGGGGGGGCAAGAGACCCAGTACTTC.

The V gene is TRBV19, the J gene TRBJ1-1; D possibly corresponds to TRBD1 (6 bases). CDR3 length: 12 residues. Trimming took off 1 base at V and 11 bases at J, with 11 bases between the two ends. Per the germline V gene, CDR1 is LNHDA and CDR2 is SQIVND (reference sequence). This CDR3 is CASSIGQVAAFF. CDR3 in DNA: TGTGCCAGTAGTATAGGACAGGTCGCCGCTTTCTTT.

The chain joins TRBV25-1 to TRBJ2-7; possibly TRBD1 for D (6 bases). Germline V gene sequence: CDR1 MGHDK, CDR2 SYGVNS. There are 15 residues in the CDR3. Trimming removed 4 bases at V and 2 bases at J, with 15 bases between. CDR3 amino acids: CASSGAEAGAYEQYF. The DNA of the CDR3 is TGTGCCAGCAGTGGGGCGGAGGCAGGGGCCTACGAGCAGTACTTC.